This TCR beta chain originates from a study of Ad26.COV2.S vaccination and SARS-CoV-2 variants. Looking at the study overall: Ad26.COV2.S given intramuscularly, once or twice 56 days apart.

Germline CDR1 reads SGHTA; CDR2 reads FQGNSA. The CDR3 extends over 14 amino acids. V was clipped by 6 bases and J by 6 bases, with 17 bases between them. Study outcomes and limitations: Relative to placebo recipients, vaccine recipients exhibited elevated spike-specific TCR breadth. Total T cell responses may have been underestimated by the TCR breadth and depth analyses. Following vaccination, spike-specific CD8+ and CD4+ T cell responses reportedly exhibited substantial breadth.

On this clone itself: Its specificity is unknown.

TCRdb's copy holds only in-frame clones and misses some; the assay was immunoSEQ multiplex PCR. The sample records roughly 500,000 clones, 85% to 90% being singletons. Stated treatment: roughly 18 received Ad26.COV2.S at low or high dose, single or two shots; several received placebo; per-sample allocation not given. Samples came from day 63 after the first vaccine or placebo injection. Sequenced material: peripheral blood, taken in a trial of Ad26.COV2.S vaccine versus placebo. This clonotype was obtained from a person between 18 and 60 years old who received the Ad26.COV2.S COVID-19 vaccine or a placebo. The chain combines TRBV7-2 with TRBJ1-1; D ambiguous. The DNA for the CDR3 is TGTGCCAGCAGACGGCCGTGGGCCCCAGCTGAAGCTTTCTTT. Its translation is CASRRPWAPAEAFF.